A selection of T cell receptor beta chains follows, all from one sample in a study of blood T cell repertoires in COVID-19. The protocol was immunoSEQ multiplex PCR, while the TCRdb copy is restricted to in-frame clones and leaves out a portion. The table has roughly 290,000 clones, roughly 84% seen once; the top ten hold around 14%. The material sequenced was peripheral blood. The receptors come from a person in their 70s with COVID-19, enrolled during active disease. Both conserved end residues are part of each CDR3. The D gene is left open where the match is weak. Size tells how often a clone was seen (once, few, many) or the class of an expanded clone, and some rows leave it out.

j_call,clone_size,v_call,d_call,cdr3_aa,cdr3_nt
TRBJ2-2,.,TRBV19,TRBD2,CASRSPGGTGELFF,TGTGCCAGTAGGTCGCCGGGGGGAACCGGGGAGCTGTTTTTT
TRBJ1-1,.,TRBV7-9,TRBD1,CASSLAGTEGRTEAFF,TGTGCCAGCAGCTTAGCGGGGACAGAGGGGAGAACTGAAGCTTTCTTT
TRBJ1-2,.,TRBV30,.,CAWSPTALYGYTF,TGTGCCTGGAGTCCTACAGCCCTCTATGGCTACACCTTC
TRBJ1-5,.,TRBV28,TRBD1,CASSHLRQGIQPQHF,TGTGCCAGCAGCCACCTTCGACAGGGGATCCAGCCCCAGCATTTT
TRBJ2-1,.,TRBV7-9,TRBD2,CASSLAHKGLAGGRDEQFF,TGTGCCAGCAGCTTAGCACACAAAGGACTAGCGGGGGGGCGCGATGAGCAGTTCTTC
TRBJ1-5,.,TRBV7-9,TRBD1,CASSLATGQGGQPQHF,TGTGCCAGCAGCTTAGCCACGGGACAGGGCGGTCAGCCCCAGCATTTT
TRBJ2-7,.,TRBV6-5,TRBD2,CASSLLAERSYEQYF,TGTGCCAGCAGTTTGCTAGCGGAGCGCTCCTACGAGCAGTACTTC
TRBJ1-1,.,TRBV29-1,TRBD1,CSVMTGWSTEAFF,TGCAGCGTTATGACAGGGTGGAGCACTGAAGCTTTCTTT
TRBJ2-7,.,TRBV20-1,.,CSASKDSYEQYF,TGCAGTGCTAGTAAAGACAGTTACGAGCAGTACTTC
TRBJ2-7,.,TRBV7-9,TRBD1,CASSLASGTANYEQYF,TGTGCCAGCAGCTTAGCCTCCGGGACAGCGAACTACGAGCAGTACTTC
TRBJ1-3,.,TRBV6-2/TRBV6-3,.,CASSYNPGLSALSGNTIYF,TGTGCCAGCAGTTACAACCCGGGACTTTCCGCGCTCTCTGGAAACACCATATATTTT
TRBJ1-2,once,TRBV28,TRBD1,CASRITGAGGYTF,TGTGCCAGCAGAATTACAGGGGCGGGTGGCTACACCTTC
TRBJ2-5,once,TRBV28,TRBD1,CASSLQGARETQYF,TGTGCCAGCAGTTTGCAGGGGGCCAGAGAGACCCAGTACTTC
TRBJ2-1,.,TRBV7-2,TRBD2,CASSFFTSGSPDNEQFF,TGTGCCAGCAGCTTTTTTACTAGCGGGAGTCCCGACAATGAGCAGTTCTTC
TRBJ2-4,.,TRBV7-9,.,CASSLGPAKNIQYF,TGTGCCAGCAGCTTAGGGCCAGCCAAAAACATTCAGTACTTC
TRBJ2-1,.,TRBV7-2,.,CASSGRDSEVNEQFF,TGTGCCAGCAGCGGCCGGGACTCAGAGGTGAATGAGCAGTTCTTC
TRBJ2-1,.,TRBV10-1,TRBD2,CAVLAGECNEQFF,TGCGCCGTGCTAGCGGGAGAATGTAATGAGCAGTTCTTC
TRBJ2-1,.,TRBV12-3/TRBV12-4,.,CASSETSGNEQFF,TGTGCCAGCAGTGAGACTAGTGGCAATGAGCAGTTCTTC